One and the same sample provided the 8 T cell receptor beta chains below, sequenced in a study of response to subunit inactivated influenza vaccine. TCRdb reprocessed the RT-PCR reads via MiXCR and lists one record per CDR3 protein. The sample lists 300,000 to 350,000 distinct CDR3 sequences, around 20% occurring once. This specimen consisted of PBMCs from blood, obtained 21 months after vaccination. Receptors were obtained from a man in his fifties or sixties who received an inactivated influenza vaccine.

The V call is TRBV29-1, the J call TRBJ2-7, with 11 bases aligning to TRBD2. Unmatched junction bases numbered 4, after V lost 3 bases and J lost 0 bases. CDR3 length: 15 residues. Germline values: CDR1 SQVTM, CDR2 ANQGSEA. The chain's CDR3 is CSVDPGTSGSYEQYF. The CDR3 DNA reads TGCAGCGTTGATCCCGGGACTAGCGGCTCCTACGAGCAGTACTTC.

The chain has TRBV7-2 and TRBJ2-1; D is perhaps TRBD1 (5 bases). The germline V and J ends were trimmed by 2 bases and 4 bases, with 9 bases remaining between them. From germline, CDR1 is SGHTA and CDR2 FQGNSA. The CDR3 runs to 14 residues. Here the CDR3 reads CASSLRQMYNEQFF. In DNA, the CDR3 is TGTGCCAGCAGCTTAAGACAGATGTACAATGAGCAGTTCTTC.

As concerns this clonotype: The DNA is omitted, as the CDR3 cannot be located on it reliably, and the CDR3 follows TCRdb's listing. J is TRBJ1-4 and V is TRBV12-3 or TRBV12-4; TRBD1 reflects the table's D call only, with no check against the DNA. The CDR3 numbers 15 amino acids, ends counted. The CDR3 here is CASSSKQGWEKLFFF.

V and J are TRBV7-9 and TRBJ2-4, with D possibly matching TRBD1 (5 bases). The CDR3 runs 15 residues. Trimming took 2 bases from V and 1 from J, leaving 9 bases between them. Looked up from germline, CDR1 is SEHNR and CDR2 is FQNEAQ (reference sequence). CDR3 sequence: CASSLKGWAKNIQYF. CDR3 sequence (DNA): TGTGCCAGCAGCTTAAAGGGGTGGGCCAAAAACATTCAGTACTTC.

The rearrangement joins TRBV29-1 to TRBJ2-2, with D perhaps TRBD1 (5 bases). In germline, CDR1 is SQVTM, CDR2 ANQGSEA. The CDR3 runs 11 residues. Trimming shortened V by 7 bases and J by 4 bases, and 7 bases separated the two germline ends. This chain's CDR3 is CSARATGELFF. The CDR3 coding sequence is TGCAGCGCCAGGGCCACCGGGGAGCTGTTTTTT.

This clonotype was counted a few times. The J gene is TRBJ2-5, the V gene TRBV12-3 or TRBV12-4, with unresolved D. V lost 0 bases and J 2 bases, leaving 7 bases between the germline ends. The CDR3 has 14 residues. The CDR3 sequence: CASSLASQQETQYF. Written as DNA, the CDR3 is TGTGCCAGCAGTTTAGCGTCCCAACAAGAGACCCAGTACTTC.

This clonotype was seen ten or more times. The chain couples TRBV25-1 to TRBJ1-1; D is ambiguous. Germline CDR1 reads MGHDK; CDR2 reads SYGVNS. The CDR3 covers 13 residues. Between the trimmed V and J ends, which lost 3 bases and 8 bases, there was a span of 13 bases. The CDR3 here is CASSEGGVREAFF. The CDR3 bases are TGTGCCAGCAGTGAGGGCGGGGTTCGGGAAGCTTTCTTT.

This clonotype was recorded a few times. This chain links TRBV4-3 with TRBJ1-2; 7 positions agree with TRBD1. V shed 3 bases, J shed 8 bases, and the junction held 12 bases outside the gene matches. CDR1 and CDR2 from the germline V gene are LGHNA and YSLEER. The CDR3 contains 15 residues. For the CDR3, the DNA is TGCGCCAGCAGCCATATAGACAGGGAAGCGGGGGGCTACACCTTC. It encodes CASSHIDREAGGYTF.